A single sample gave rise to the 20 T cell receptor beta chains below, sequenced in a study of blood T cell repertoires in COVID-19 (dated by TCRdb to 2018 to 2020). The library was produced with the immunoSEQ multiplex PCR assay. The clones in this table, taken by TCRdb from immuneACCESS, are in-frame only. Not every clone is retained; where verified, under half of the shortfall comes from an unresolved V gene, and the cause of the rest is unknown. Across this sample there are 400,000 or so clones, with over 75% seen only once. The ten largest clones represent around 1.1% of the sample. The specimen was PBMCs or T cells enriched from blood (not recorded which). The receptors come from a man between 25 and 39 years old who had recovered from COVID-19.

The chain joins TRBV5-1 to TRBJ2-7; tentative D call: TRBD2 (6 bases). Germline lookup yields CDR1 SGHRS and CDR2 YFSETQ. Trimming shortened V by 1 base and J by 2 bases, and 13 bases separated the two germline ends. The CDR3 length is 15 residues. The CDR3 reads CASSLNRDSTYEQYF. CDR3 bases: TGCGCCAGCAGCTTGAACCGGGACTCGACCTACGAGCAGTACTTC.

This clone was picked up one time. The CDR3 sequence is CASRRQGAGEKLFF. The CDR3 bases are TGCGCCAGCAGGAGACAGGGGGCGGGGGAAAAACTGTTTTTT. V usage is TRBV10-2 and J usage is TRBJ1-4; 10 bases are a match to TRBD1. Germline CDR1 and CDR2: WSHSY and SAAADI. The CDR3 runs 14 residues. The ends lost 6 bases at V and 8 bases at J; junction bases unmatched: 6.

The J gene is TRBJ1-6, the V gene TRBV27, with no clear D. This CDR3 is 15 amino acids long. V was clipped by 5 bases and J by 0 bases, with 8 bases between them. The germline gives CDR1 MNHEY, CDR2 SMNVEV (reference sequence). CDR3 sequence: CASSTSSSYNSPLHF. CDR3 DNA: TGTGCCAGCAGTACTAGTAGCTCCTATAATTCACCCCTCCACTTT.

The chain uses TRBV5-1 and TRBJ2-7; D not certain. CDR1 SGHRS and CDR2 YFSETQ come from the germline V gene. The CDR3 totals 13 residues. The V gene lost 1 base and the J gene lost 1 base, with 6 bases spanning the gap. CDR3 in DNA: TGCGCCAGCAGCTTGTACTATTCCTACGAGCAGTACTTC. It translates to CASSLYYSYEQYF.

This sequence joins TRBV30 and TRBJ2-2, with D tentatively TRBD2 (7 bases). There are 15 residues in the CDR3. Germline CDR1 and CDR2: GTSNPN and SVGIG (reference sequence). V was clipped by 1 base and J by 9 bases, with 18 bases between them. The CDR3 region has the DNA TGTGCCTGGAGTGCTTACAGGGAGGGCCGCCGGGAGCTGTTTTTT. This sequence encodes CAWSAYREGRRELFF.

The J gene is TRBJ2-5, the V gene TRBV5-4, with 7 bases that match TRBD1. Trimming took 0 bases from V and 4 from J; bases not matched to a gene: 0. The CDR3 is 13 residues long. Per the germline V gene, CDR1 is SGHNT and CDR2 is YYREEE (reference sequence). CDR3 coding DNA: TGTGCCAGCAGCTTGGACAGGGGAGAGACCCAGTACTTC. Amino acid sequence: CASSLDRGETQYF.

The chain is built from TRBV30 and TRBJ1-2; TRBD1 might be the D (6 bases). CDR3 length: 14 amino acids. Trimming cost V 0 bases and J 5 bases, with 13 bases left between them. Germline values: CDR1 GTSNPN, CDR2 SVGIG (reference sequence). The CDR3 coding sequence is TGTGCCTGGAGTGTGTCAGGGGTGAAATATGGCTACACCTTC. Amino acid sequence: CAWSVSGVKYGYTF.

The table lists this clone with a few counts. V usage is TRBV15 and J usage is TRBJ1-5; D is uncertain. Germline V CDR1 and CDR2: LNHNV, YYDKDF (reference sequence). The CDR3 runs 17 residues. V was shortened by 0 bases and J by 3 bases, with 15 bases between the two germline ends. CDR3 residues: CATSREEAKDYNQPQHF. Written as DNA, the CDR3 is TGTGCCACCAGCAGAGAAGAGGCAAAGGATTACAATCAGCCCCAGCATTTT.

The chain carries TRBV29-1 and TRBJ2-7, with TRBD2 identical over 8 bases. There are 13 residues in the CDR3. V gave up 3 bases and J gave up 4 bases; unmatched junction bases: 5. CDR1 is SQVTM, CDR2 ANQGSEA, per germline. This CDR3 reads CSVEAGGTYEQYF. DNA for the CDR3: TGCAGCGTTGAGGCGGGAGGTACTTACGAGCAGTACTTC.

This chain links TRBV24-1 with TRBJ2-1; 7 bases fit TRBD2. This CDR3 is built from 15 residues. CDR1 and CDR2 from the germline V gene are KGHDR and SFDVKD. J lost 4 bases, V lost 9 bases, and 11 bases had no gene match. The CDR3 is CATGSGTGRYNEQFF. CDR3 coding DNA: TGTGCCACCGGCAGCGGGACTGGCCGATACAATGAGCAGTTCTTC.

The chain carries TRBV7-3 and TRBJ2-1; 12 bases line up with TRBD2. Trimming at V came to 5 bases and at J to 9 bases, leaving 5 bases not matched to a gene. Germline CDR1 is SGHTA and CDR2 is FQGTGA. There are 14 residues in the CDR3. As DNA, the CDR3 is TGTGCCAGCAGCCTAGGACTAGCGGGAAGTGAGCAGTTCTTC. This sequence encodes CASSLGLAGSEQFF.

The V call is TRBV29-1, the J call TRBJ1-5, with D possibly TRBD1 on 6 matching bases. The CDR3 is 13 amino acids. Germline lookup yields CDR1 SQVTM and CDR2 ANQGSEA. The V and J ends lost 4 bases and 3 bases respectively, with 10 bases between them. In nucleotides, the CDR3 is TGCAGCGTTGGGGGGACATCCAATCAGCCCCAGCATTTT. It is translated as CSVGGTSNQPQHF.

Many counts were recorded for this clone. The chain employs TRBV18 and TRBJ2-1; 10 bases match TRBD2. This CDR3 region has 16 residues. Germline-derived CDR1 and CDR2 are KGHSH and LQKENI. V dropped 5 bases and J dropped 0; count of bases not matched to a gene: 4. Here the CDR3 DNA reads TGTGCCAGCTCAGCCGCTAGCGGGAGCTCCTACAATGAGCAGTTCTTC. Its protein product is CASSAASGSSYNEQFF. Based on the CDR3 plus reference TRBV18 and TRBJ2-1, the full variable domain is NAGVMQNPRHLVRRRGQEARLRCSPMKGHSHVYWYRQLPEEGLKFMVYLQKENIIDESGMPKERFSAEFPKEGPSILRIQQVVRGDSAAYFCASSAASGSSYNEQFFGPGTRLTVL.

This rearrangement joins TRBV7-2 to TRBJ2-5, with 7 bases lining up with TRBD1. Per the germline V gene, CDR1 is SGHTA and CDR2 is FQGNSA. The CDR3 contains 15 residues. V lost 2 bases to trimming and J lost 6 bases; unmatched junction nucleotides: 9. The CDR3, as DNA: TGTGCCAGCAGCTTAAGTTCGACAGGGTGGCAGACCCAGTACTTC. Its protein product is CASSLSSTGWQTQYF.

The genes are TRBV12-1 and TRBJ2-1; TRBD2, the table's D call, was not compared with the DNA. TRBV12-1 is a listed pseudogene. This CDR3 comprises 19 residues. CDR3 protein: CASSFVVPGEALSYNEQFF. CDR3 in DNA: TGTGCCAGCAGCTTTGTAGTCCCGGGAGAGGCCCTATCCTACAATGAGCAGTTCTTC.

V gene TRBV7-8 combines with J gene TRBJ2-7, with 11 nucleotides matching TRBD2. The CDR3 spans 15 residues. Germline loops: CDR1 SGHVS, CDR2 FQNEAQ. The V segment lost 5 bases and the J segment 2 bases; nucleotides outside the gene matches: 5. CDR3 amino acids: CASSQGTSGTYEQYF. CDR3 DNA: TGTGCCAGCAGCCAGGGGACTAGCGGAACCTACGAGCAGTACTTC.

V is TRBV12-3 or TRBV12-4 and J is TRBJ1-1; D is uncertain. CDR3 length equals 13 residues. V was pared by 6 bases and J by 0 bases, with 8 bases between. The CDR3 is CASRLMMNTEAFF. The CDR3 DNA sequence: TGTGCCAGCAGACTGATGATGAACACTGAAGCTTTCTTT.

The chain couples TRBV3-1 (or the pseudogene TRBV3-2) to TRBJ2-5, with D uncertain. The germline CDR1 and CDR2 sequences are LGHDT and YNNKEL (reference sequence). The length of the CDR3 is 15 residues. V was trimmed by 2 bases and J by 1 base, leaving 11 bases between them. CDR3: CASSQLGVPQETQYF. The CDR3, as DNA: TGTGCCAGCAGCCAACTGGGCGTCCCCCAAGAGACCCAGTACTTC.

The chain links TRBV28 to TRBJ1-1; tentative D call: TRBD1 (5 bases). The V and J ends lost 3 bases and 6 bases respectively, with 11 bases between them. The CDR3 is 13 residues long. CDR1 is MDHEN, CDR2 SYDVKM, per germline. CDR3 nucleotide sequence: TGTGCCAGCAGTTTGGGACGGGGGGCTGAAGCTTTCTTT. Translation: CASSLGRGAEAFF.

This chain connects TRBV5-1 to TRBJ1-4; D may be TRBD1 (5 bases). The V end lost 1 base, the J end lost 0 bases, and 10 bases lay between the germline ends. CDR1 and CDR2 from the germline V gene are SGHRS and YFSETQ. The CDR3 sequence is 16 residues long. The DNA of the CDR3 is TGCGCCAGCAGCTTGAGTCTCAGGGCAACTAATGAAAAACTGTTTTTT. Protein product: CASSLSLRATNEKLFF.